The source of this T cell receptor (beta chain) is a study of cytomegalovirus exposure and HLA in healthy donors. Study-level findings and limits: TCR association rates varied by HLA locus in a later analysis, with DRB1 highest and HLA-C lowest.

This clone was seen a single time. Antigen: not known. The PCR ran on 60 Vbeta and 13 Jbeta primers. Produced via immunoSEQ multiplex PCR; TCRdb's table is partial and in-frame only. The repertoire holds 150,000 to 200,000 clones, with approximately 83% as singletons. With 2 bases removed from V and 0 bases from J, the gap between germline ends came to 9 bases. CDR1 is SEHNR and CDR2 is FQNEAQ in the germline V gene (reference sequence). The length of the CDR3 is 15 residues. The TCR comes from a man younger than 35 in good health and CMV-seropositive. The sample consisted of PBMCs. The chain carries TRBV7-9 and TRBJ2-3, with D tentatively TRBD2 (6 bases). The CDR3 sequence is CASSLRRGSTDTQYF. CDR3 bases: TGTGCCAGCAGCTTACGTCGGGGGAGCACAGATACGCAGTATTTT.